One and the same sample provided the 17 T cell receptor beta chains below, sequenced in a study of blood T cell repertoires in COVID-19 (dated by TCRdb to 2019 to 2021). Libraries were built with the immunoSEQ multiplex PCR assay. TCRdb stores this immuneACCESS table with in-frame sequences only. Part of the clones is absent; in the studies checked, under half of the shortfall reflects unresolved V genes, and no reason is known for the rest. This sample is represented by approximately 280,000 clones; around 89% of them were singletons. 4.6% of the sample belongs to the ten largest clones. The material sequenced was peripheral blood. These receptors all come from a man aged 35 to 55 with acute or convalescent COVID-19.

This clone was detected only once. This chain connects TRBV7-8 to TRBJ2-7, with unresolved D. The V gene lost 2 bases and the J gene lost 0 bases, with 2 bases spanning the gap. This CDR3 comprises 12 residues. Germline V gives CDR1 SGHVS, CDR2 FQNEAQ. This chain's CDR3 is CASSLYSYEQYF. The CDR3 DNA follows: TGTGCCAGCAGCTTATACTCCTACGAGCAGTACTTC.

The V and J genes are TRBV12-5 and TRBJ2-1, with D possibly being TRBD2 (5 bases). The length of the CDR3 is 16 residues. Germline V gene lookup returns CDR1 LGHNT and CDR2 FRNRAP. V was cut by 2 bases and J by 5 bases, with 16 bases left in between. CDR3 sequence (DNA): TGTGCTAGTGGTTTGATGATCGGCGGGTACCACAATGAGCAGTTCTTC. Protein sequence: CASGLMIGGYHNEQFF.

The chain uses TRBV21-1 and TRBJ2-7; the D call of TRBD1 is as the table states it, not checked on the DNA. TRBV21-1 is assigned pseudogene status. CDR3 length equals 16 residues. CDR3 coding DNA: TGTGCCAGCAGCAAAGAAAAGAGACAGGGTAGCCACGAGCAGTACTTC. It specifies CASSKEKRQGSHEQYF.

V is TRBV15 and J is TRBJ1-3; possible D gene TRBD1, 6 bases. The V gene's germline CDR1 is LNHNV and CDR2 YYDKDF (reference sequence). This CDR3 contains 17 residues. The ends were cut back, 2 bases at V and 4 bases at J, with 18 bases in the middle. The chain's CDR3 is CATSRTITGSSGNTIYF. The CDR3 DNA reads as TGTGCCACCAGCAGAACTATCACAGGGAGCTCCGGAAACACCATATATTTT.

V and J are TRBV29-1 and TRBJ1-2; 7 positions match TRBD1. The germline CDR1 and CDR2 sequences are SQVTM and ANQGSEA. CDR3 length: 15 residues. The V segment lost 2 bases and the J segment 7 bases; nucleotides outside the gene matches: 13. CDR3 sequence reads: CSVERQGITAGGYTF. Here the CDR3 DNA reads TGCAGCGTTGAAAGACAGGGTATAACGGCGGGTGGCTACACCTTC.

About this clone itself: This CDR3 is also generated by other DNA sequences in the sample. The chain combines TRBV12-3 or TRBV12-4 with TRBJ1-1; D is perhaps TRBD1 (6 bases). V lost 1 base and J 3 bases, leaving 6 bases between the germline ends. The CDR3 has 13 residues. The CDR3 DNA sequence: TGTGCCAGCAGTTTAGGGGGGCACACTGAAGCTTTCTTT. It translates to CASSLGGHTEAFF.

V usage is TRBV7-2 and J usage is TRBJ1-1; perhaps TRBD1 as D (6 bases). This CDR3 contains 15 residues. The germline CDR1 and CDR2 sequences are SGHTA and FQGNSA. The V gene lost 3 bases and the J gene lost 5 bases, with 16 bases spanning the gap. This CDR3 is CASSFRGPGGTEAFF. Here the CDR3 DNA reads TGTGCCAGCAGCTTCAGGGGACCCGGGGGGACTGAAGCTTTCTTT.

The chain has TRBV3-1 (or the pseudogene TRBV3-2) and TRBJ1-1; the D gene is possibly TRBD1 (5 bases). The CDR3 loop spans 12 amino acids. Per the germline V gene, CDR1 is LGHDT and CDR2 is YNNKEL (reference sequence). Trimming stripped 6 bases from V and 3 bases from J, with 8 bases between. For the CDR3, the DNA is TGTGCCAGCAGGGGGGACTACACTGAAGCTTTCTTT. Its translation is CASRGDYTEAFF.

The CDR3 sequence: CASGRDNRDTQYF. The CDR3 DNA reads as TGTGCTAGTGGTCGGGACAATCGGGATACGCAGTATTTT. The chain carries TRBV12-5 and TRBJ2-3, with a weak D call TRBD1 (6 bases). CDR1 and CDR2 (germline): LGHNT, FRNRAP. CDR3 size: 13 residues. The ends were cut back, 5 bases at V and 6 bases at J, with 12 bases in the middle.

This clone was detected only once. This chain connects TRBV14 to TRBJ1-2, with 10 bases matching TRBD1. V dropped 4 bases and J dropped 7; count of bases not matched to a gene: 3. The germline V gene has CDR1 SGHDN and CDR2 FVKESK. The CDR3 runs to 13 residues. Here the CDR3 reads CASSPDRGLGYTF. CDR3 sequence (DNA): TGTGCCAGCAGCCCTGACAGGGGGCTTGGCTACACCTTC.

This rearrangement joins TRBV19 to TRBJ1-2, with D perhaps TRBD1 (6 bases). This CDR3 is built from 15 residues. Germline-derived CDR1 and CDR2 are LNHDA and SQIVND (reference sequence). V lost 5 bases, J lost 3 bases, and 16 bases lay in between. The CDR3 is CASSAPGGQYYGYTF. CDR3 bases: TGTGCCAGTAGTGCCCCCGGCGGACAGTACTATGGCTACACCTTC.

The gene calls are TRBV6-1 and TRBJ1-1; a possible D gene is TRBD1 (5 bases). This CDR3 has 15 residues. V was trimmed by 1 base and J by 1 base, leaving 10 bases between them. Germline V gene data show CDR1 as MNHNS and CDR2 as SASEGT. This chain's CDR3 is CASSEDYRRNTEAFF. The CDR3 DNA follows: TGTGCCAGCAGTGAAGATTACAGGAGGAACACTGAAGCTTTCTTT.

The chain carries TRBV28 and TRBJ2-7; TRBD2 agrees at 7 bases. The CDR3 consists of 16 residues. Germline CDR1 MDHEN, CDR2 SYDVKM. J was trimmed by 5 bases and V by 1 base; bases with no gene match: 11. CDR3 residues: CASSLSGLSYRNEQYF. As DNA, the CDR3 is TGTGCCAGCAGTTTATCGGGACTATCTTATCGTAACGAGCAGTACTTC.

Turning to this clone: One end of the junction does not line up with germline, which may come from a read error. The V call is TRBV15, the J call TRBJ2-7; 11 nucleotides line up with TRBD1. CDR3 length equals 13 residues. CDR1 and CDR2 (germline): LNHNV, YYDKDF (reference sequence). In DNA, the CDR3 is TGTGCCACCAGCAACCCTCCGGGACAGGGGGTCAGCTTC. As protein: CATSNPPGQGVSF. Variable domain in full (rest from reference TRBV15 and TRBJ2-7): DAMVIQNPRYQVTQFGKPVTLSCSQTLNHNVMYWYQQKSSQAPKLLFHYYDKDFNNEADTPDNFQSRRPNTSFCFLDIRSPGLGDTAMYLCATSNPPGQGVSFGPGTRLTVT.

The CDR3 is CASSLMGGRTEAFF. CDR3 DNA: TGTGCCAGCAGCTTAATGGGGGGGCGCACTGAAGCTTTCTTT. This rearrangement joins TRBV11-2 to TRBJ1-1, with D perhaps matching TRBD1 (6 bases). Germline V gene lookup returns CDR1 SGHAT and CDR2 FQNNGV. Between the trimmed V and J ends, which lost 2 bases and 4 bases, there was a span of 11 bases. The CDR3 covers 14 residues.

The chain couples TRBV19 to TRBJ1-2, with D perhaps matching TRBD1 (6 bases). The CDR3 runs to 14 residues. Germline lookup yields CDR1 LNHDA and CDR2 SQIVND (reference sequence). Trimming pared 3 bases from V and 7 bases from J, leaving 15 bases between. The CDR3 sequence is CASSMRGGPAGYTF. The CDR3 DNA reads as TGTGCCAGTAGTATGAGGGGGGGGCCGGCTGGCTACACCTTC.

V and J are TRBV5-8 and TRBJ2-1, with TRBD1 matching 7 bases. Germline V gene data show CDR1 as SGHTS and CDR2 as YDEGEE. The CDR3 consists of 16 residues. V was pared by 3 bases and J by 2 bases, with 8 bases of the junction left unmatched. Written as DNA, the CDR3 is TGTGCCAGCAGCTCCAAGGGGACAGAGACCTACAATGAGCAGTTCTTC. Protein sequence: CASSSKGTETYNEQFF.